The rows below give T cell receptor beta chains drawn from one sample of a study of T-cell reconstitution after alpha-beta-depleted transplantation in children. One entry per CDR3 protein results from TCRdb running MiXCR on the PCR reads. The table has about 980,000 distinct CDR3 sequences, roughly 29% seen once. This specimen was PBMCs, mostly from graft donor cells, taken 360 days after TCRalphabeta/CD19-depleted stem cell transplant. The receptors shown here come from a boy less than two years old who had a stem cell transplant for SCID, so the T cells may come from the graft donor. Each CDR3 is given with its conserved first and last residue. The order of the fields is V gene, D gene, J gene, clone size, CDR3 protein, CDR3 DNA. A D gene is named only where the DNA matches it firmly. Some rows have no size entry. The others give once, few or many, or a class for an expanded clone.

v_gene: TRBV7-2; d_gene: -; j_gene: TRBJ2-5; abundance: few; CDR3aa: CASSPGSSGKETQYF; CDR3nt: TGTGCCAGCAGCCCTGGGAGTAGCGGAAAAGAGACCCAGTACTTC
v_gene: TRBV4-3; d_gene: TRBD1; j_gene: TRBJ1-4; abundance: -; CDR3aa: CASSQDRSGGQGEKLFF; CDR3nt: TGCGCCAGCAGCCAAGATCGATCAGGGGGGCAAGGTGAAAAACTGTTTTTT
v_gene: TRBV7-9; d_gene: -; j_gene: TRBJ1-2; abundance: -; CDR3aa: CASSFSTDYGYTF; CDR3nt: TGTGCCAGCAGCTTCTCGACAGACTATGGCTACACCTTC
v_gene: TRBV7-3; d_gene: -; j_gene: TRBJ1-1; abundance: few; CDR3aa: CASSPMGPWDTEAFF; CDR3nt: TGTGCCAGCAGCCCAATGGGGCCCTGGGACACTGAAGCTTTCTTT
v_gene: TRBV20-1; d_gene: -; j_gene: TRBJ1-1; abundance: -; CDR3aa: CSATRTATEAFF; CDR3nt: TGCAGTGCCACCCGAACGGCCACTGAAGCTTTCTTT
v_gene: TRBV28; d_gene: TRBD1; j_gene: TRBJ2-6; abundance: -; CDR3aa: CASTGQGLGPAGANVLTF; CDR3nt: TGTGCCAGCACGGGACAGGGGTTAGGCCCTGCTGGGGCCAACGTCCTGACTTTC
v_gene: TRBV24-1; d_gene: TRBD2; j_gene: TRBJ2-1; abundance: -; CDR3aa: CATSDAAGGYNEQFF; CDR3nt: TGTGCCACCAGTGACGCAGCGGGGGGGTACAATGAGCAGTTCTTC
v_gene: TRBV20-1; d_gene: -; j_gene: TRBJ2-1; abundance: -; CDR3aa: CSAGIPNEQFF; CDR3nt: TGCAGTGCTGGGATCCCCAATGAGCAGTTCTTC
v_gene: TRBV20-1; d_gene: TRBD1; j_gene: TRBJ2-7; abundance: -; CDR3aa: CSVRRDRAYEQYF; CDR3nt: TGCAGTGTTAGACGGGACAGGGCTTACGAGCAGTACTTC
v_gene: TRBV6-5; d_gene: -; j_gene: TRBJ2-1; abundance: few; CDR3aa: CASSLAPAGYNEQFF; CDR3nt: TGTGCCAGCAGTTTAGCCCCTGCGGGGTACAATGAGCAGTTCTTC
v_gene: TRBV29-1; d_gene: -; j_gene: TRBJ2-4; abundance: -; CDR3aa: CSVVQGSKNIQYF; CDR3nt: TGCAGCGTTGTACAAGGATCTAAAAACATTCAGTACTTC
v_gene: TRBV12-3/TRBV12-4; d_gene: TRBD1; j_gene: TRBJ2-7; abundance: -; CDR3aa: CASSGGTGSQGEYEQYF; CDR3nt: TGTGCCAGCAGTGGGGGCACAGGGTCCCAGGGGGAATACGAGCAGTACTTC
v_gene: TRBV9; d_gene: -; j_gene: TRBJ1-3; abundance: -; CDR3aa: CASSVAGVGSGNTIYF; CDR3nt: TGTGCCAGCAGCGTAGCGGGCGTAGGCTCTGGAAACACCATATATTTT
v_gene: TRBV20-1; d_gene: -; j_gene: TRBJ2-7; abundance: few; CDR3aa: CSASTGSSYEQYF; CDR3nt: TGCAGTGCTAGCACAGGGAGCTCCTACGAGCAGTACTTC
v_gene: TRBV12-3/TRBV12-4; d_gene: -; j_gene: TRBJ2-1; abundance: -; CDR3aa: CASSLRIRSYNEQFF; CDR3nt: TGTGCCAGCAGTTTAAGGATTCGCTCCTACAATGAGCAGTTCTTC
v_gene: TRBV25-1; d_gene: TRBD1; j_gene: TRBJ1-1; abundance: few; CDR3aa: CASSELGRGETEAFF; CDR3nt: TGTGCCAGCAGTGAATTGGGCAGGGGGGAGACTGAAGCTTTCTTT
v_gene: TRBV10-3; d_gene: TRBD1; j_gene: TRBJ1-1; abundance: -; CDR3aa: CATGTAKGAEAFF; CDR3nt: TGTGCCACCGGGACAGCAAAAGGGGCTGAAGCTTTCTTT
v_gene: TRBV5-1; d_gene: -; j_gene: TRBJ2-7; abundance: -; CDR3aa: CASSLIPTRQGTSYEQYF; CDR3nt: TGCGCCAGCAGCTTGATCCCCACTCGTCAGGGGACATCCTACGAGCAGTACTTC
v_gene: TRBV20-1; d_gene: TRBD1; j_gene: TRBJ2-6; abundance: few; CDR3aa: CSARTGRSGVNVLTF; CDR3nt: TGCAGTGCGAGGACAGGGAGGTCTGGGGTCAACGTCCTGACTTTC
v_gene: TRBV15; d_gene: -; j_gene: TRBJ2-1; abundance: -; CDR3aa: CATSFGGATGNEQFF; CDR3nt: TGTGCCACCAGCTTTGGGGGGGCCACGGGCAATGAGCAGTTCTTC
v_gene: TRBV29-1; d_gene: -; j_gene: TRBJ2-7; abundance: few; CDR3aa: CSVVSRGRAYEQYF; CDR3nt: TGCAGCGTTGTTTCAAGGGGGAGGGCCTACGAGCAGTACTTC
v_gene: TRBV7-2; d_gene: -; j_gene: TRBJ2-1; abundance: few; CDR3aa: CASSLGLVSYNEQFF; CDR3nt: TGTGCCAGCAGCTTAGGACTGGTCTCCTACAATGAGCAGTTCTTC
v_gene: TRBV19; d_gene: -; j_gene: TRBJ2-7; abundance: -; CDR3aa: CASKEGAAKSYYEQYF; CDR3nt: TGTGCCAGTAAGGAGGGTGCAGCCAAATCTTACTACGAGCAGTACTTC
v_gene: TRBV28; d_gene: TRBD1; j_gene: TRBJ2-7; abundance: -; CDR3aa: CASCPRGRGRGYEQYF; CDR3nt: TGTGCCAGCTGCCCCAGGGGGAGAGGGAGAGGCTACGAGCAGTACTTC
v_gene: TRBV5-5; d_gene: -; j_gene: TRBJ2-3; abundance: -; CDR3aa: CASSLPIGGLSTDTQYF; CDR3nt: TGTGCCAGCAGCCTCCCCATTGGGGGGCTTAGCACAGATACGCAGTATTTT
v_gene: TRBV2; d_gene: -; j_gene: TRBJ2-7; abundance: few; CDR3aa: CASSEYGPRDSYEQYF; CDR3nt: TGTGCCAGCAGTGAATACGGTCCCAGGGATTCTTACGAGCAGTACTTC
v_gene: TRBV20-1; d_gene: -; j_gene: TRBJ1-4; abundance: -; CDR3aa: CSADRVAGEKLFF; CDR3nt: TGCAGTGCTGACCGGGTCGCCGGGGAAAAACTGTTTTTT
v_gene: TRBV14; d_gene: -; j_gene: TRBJ2-1; abundance: few; CDR3aa: CASSQINRVNEQFF; CDR3nt: TGTGCCAGCAGCCAAATAAACAGGGTCAATGAGCAGTTCTTC
v_gene: TRBV12-3/TRBV12-4; d_gene: TRBD1; j_gene: TRBJ2-1; abundance: -; CDR3aa: CASSRTTQGAGNEQFF; CDR3nt: TGTGCCAGCAGTCGCACAACACAGGGGGCTGGTAATGAGCAGTTCTTC
v_gene: TRBV7-2; d_gene: -; j_gene: TRBJ1-6; abundance: -; CDR3aa: CASSRAGDLPNSPLHF; CDR3nt: TGTGCCAGCAGCCGTGCCGGGGACCTTCCTAATTCACCCCTCCACTTT
v_gene: TRBV24-1; d_gene: TRBD2; j_gene: TRBJ2-1; abundance: -; CDR3aa: CATSDPTTKNSGGLNNEQFF; CDR3nt: TGTGCCACCAGTGATCCCACTACCAAAAACAGCGGGGGGCTAAACAATGAGCAGTTCTTC
v_gene: TRBV7-8; d_gene: -; j_gene: TRBJ1-6; abundance: few; CDR3aa: CASSLGDLPYNSPLHF; CDR3nt: TGTGCCAGCAGCTTAGGGGACCTGCCCTATAATTCACCCCTCCACTTT
v_gene: TRBV12-3/TRBV12-4; d_gene: -; j_gene: TRBJ1-2; abundance: -; CDR3aa: CASSLMGGYTF; CDR3nt: TGTGCCAGCAGTTTGATGGGAGGCTACACCTTC
v_gene: TRBV12-3/TRBV12-4; d_gene: -; j_gene: TRBJ2-7; abundance: -; CDR3aa: CASSLTSAGLEQYF; CDR3nt: TGTGCCAGCAGTTTAACTTCGGCCGGCCTCGAGCAGTACTTC
v_gene: TRBV20-1; d_gene: -; j_gene: TRBJ2-7; abundance: few; CDR3aa: CSARVMGHEQYF; CDR3nt: TGCAGTGCTAGAGTAATGGGCCACGAGCAGTACTTC
v_gene: TRBV3-1; d_gene: -; j_gene: TRBJ2-7; abundance: many; CDR3aa: CASSQGTGSYEQYF; CDR3nt: TGTGCCAGCAGTCAGGGGACTGGCTCCTACGAGCAGTACTTC
v_gene: TRBV6-1; d_gene: TRBD1; j_gene: TRBJ1-1; abundance: -; CDR3aa: CASYRDRGLSAFF; CDR3nt: TGTGCCAGCTACCGTGACAGGGGGCTCTCGGCTTTCTTT
v_gene: TRBV29-1; d_gene: -; j_gene: TRBJ2-7; abundance: few; CDR3aa: CSVEGGPGSLYEQYF; CDR3nt: TGCAGCGTTGAAGGGGGCCCAGGGTCCCTCTACGAGCAGTACTTC
v_gene: TRBV10-2; d_gene: TRBD1; j_gene: TRBJ1-2; abundance: few; CDR3aa: CASSPNRGPLYGYTF; CDR3nt: TGCGCCAGCAGCCCCAACAGGGGGCCCCTCTATGGCTACACCTTC
v_gene: TRBV6-1; d_gene: TRBD1; j_gene: TRBJ2-1; abundance: -; CDR3aa: CASSRIMGTAVSNEQFF; CDR3nt: TGTGCCAGCAGTCGCATTATGGGGACAGCTGTTTCCAATGAGCAGTTCTTC
v_gene: TRBV7-9; d_gene: -; j_gene: TRBJ2-3; abundance: -; CDR3aa: CASSLTMGDTQYF; CDR3nt: TGTGCCAGCAGCTTGACTATGGGAGATACGCAGTATTTT
v_gene: TRBV5-1; d_gene: -; j_gene: TRBJ2-3; abundance: -; CDR3aa: CASSTAAGDTQYF; CDR3nt: TGCGCCAGCAGCACCGCAGCAGGAGATACGCAGTATTTT
v_gene: TRBV27; d_gene: -; j_gene: TRBJ2-5; abundance: -; CDR3aa: CASRPGTGTLETQYF; CDR3nt: TGTGCCAGCAGACCGGGTACAGGGACGTTAGAGACCCAGTACTTC
v_gene: TRBV5-5; d_gene: -; j_gene: TRBJ2-5; abundance: few; CDR3aa: CASSFTVGETQYF; CDR3nt: TGTGCCAGCAGCTTCACGGTGGGAGAGACCCAGTACTTC
v_gene: TRBV20-1; d_gene: -; j_gene: TRBJ2-3; abundance: -; CDR3aa: CSARERSDTQYF; CDR3nt: TGCAGTGCTAGAGAGCGGTCAGATACGCAGTATTTT
v_gene: TRBV5-6; d_gene: -; j_gene: TRBJ1-5; abundance: -; CDR3aa: CASSYQGGWQPQHF; CDR3nt: TGTGCCAGCAGCTACCAGGGTGGTTGGCAGCCCCAGCATTTT
v_gene: TRBV7-2; d_gene: -; j_gene: TRBJ2-5; abundance: -; CDR3aa: CASSSTQGRETQYF; CDR3nt: TGTGCCAGCAGCTCGACCCAGGGTCGAGAGACCCAGTACTTC
v_gene: TRBV11-1; d_gene: TRBD1; j_gene: TRBJ2-1; abundance: -; CDR3aa: CASSSTGVRQFF; CDR3nt: TGTGCCAGCAGCTCGACAGGGGTTCGGCAGTTCTTC
v_gene: TRBV27; d_gene: -; j_gene: TRBJ2-1; abundance: -; CDR3aa: CASSLGGYEFF; CDR3nt: TGTGCCAGCAGTTTAGGAGGGTACGAGTTCTTC
v_gene: TRBV15; d_gene: TRBD2; j_gene: TRBJ2-3; abundance: -; CDR3aa: CATGGRDRTDTQYF; CDR3nt: TGTGCCACCGGGGGGAGGGACCGCACAGATACGCAGTATTTT
v_gene: TRBV12-3/TRBV12-4; d_gene: TRBD2; j_gene: TRBJ2-7; abundance: -; CDR3aa: CASGSPGLAAYEQYF; CDR3nt: TGTGCCAGCGGCTCACCGGGACTAGCGGCTTACGAGCAGTACTTC
v_gene: TRBV12-3/TRBV12-4; d_gene: -; j_gene: TRBJ2-7; abundance: -; CDR3aa: CASSKNRVIYEQYF; CDR3nt: TGTGCCAGCAGTAAAAACAGGGTTATCTACGAGCAGTACTTC
v_gene: TRBV3-1; d_gene: TRBD1; j_gene: TRBJ2-2; abundance: -; CDR3aa: CASTTGLTGELFF; CDR3nt: TGTGCCAGCACGACAGGGCTCACCGGGGAGCTGTTTTTT
v_gene: TRBV29-1; d_gene: -; j_gene: TRBJ2-1; abundance: few; CDR3aa: CSVVPLTTLNEQFF; CDR3nt: TGCAGCGTTGTTCCCCTCACGACTCTCAATGAGCAGTTCTTC
v_gene: TRBV28; d_gene: -; j_gene: TRBJ2-7; abundance: -; CDR3aa: CASSSSFPLREQYF; CDR3nt: TGTGCCAGCAGTTCTTCTTTTCCCCTCAGGGAGCAGTACTTC
v_gene: TRBV7-2; d_gene: -; j_gene: TRBJ1-4; abundance: -; CDR3aa: CASSFGRGYNEKLFF; CDR3nt: TGTGCCAGCAGCTTCGGCAGGGGATATAATGAAAAACTGTTTTTT